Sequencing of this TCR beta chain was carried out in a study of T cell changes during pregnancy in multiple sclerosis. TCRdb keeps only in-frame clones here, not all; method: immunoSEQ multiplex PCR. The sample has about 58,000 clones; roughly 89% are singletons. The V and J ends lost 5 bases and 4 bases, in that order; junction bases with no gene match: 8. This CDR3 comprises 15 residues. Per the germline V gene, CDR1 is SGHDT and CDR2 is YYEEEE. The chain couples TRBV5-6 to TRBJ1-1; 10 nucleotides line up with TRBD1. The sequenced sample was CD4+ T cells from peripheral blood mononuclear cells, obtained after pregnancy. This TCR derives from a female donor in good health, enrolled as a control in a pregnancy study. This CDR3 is CASSYRDRGSTEAFF. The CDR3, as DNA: TGTGCCAGCAGTTACCGGGACAGGGGAAGCACTGAAGCTTTCTTT.